This TCR beta chain originates from a study of cytomegalovirus exposure and HLA in healthy donors. As for the study in general: The 130 or so validation repertoires and the approximately 630 first-cohort repertoires shared a platform, a later analysis reported.

General study points: Accounts indicate the classifier identified cytomegalovirus status with strong specificity and sensitivity. The authors listed 164 TCR beta chains as cytomegalovirus-associated.

Per germline, CDR1 SGHRS and CDR2 YFSETQ. The CDR3 runs to 18 residues. Losses at the gene ends were 5 bases for V and 2 bases for J; bases not matched to a gene: 8. For this clone: Antigen: not known.

TCRdb's table, derived via immunoSEQ multiplex PCR, lists solely in-frame clones and lacks some. There are around 94,000 clones in the sample; approximately 94% occur only once, and roughly 0.82% lies in the top ten. This rearrangement joins TRBV5-1 to TRBJ2-1, with 15 bases identical to TRBD2. This receptor was obtained from a woman between 18 and 29 years old in good health and CMV-seronegative. Material for sequencing was PBMCs. CDR3 amino acids: CASRPGLAGGRTYNEQFF. Here the CDR3 DNA reads TGCGCCAGCAGACCCGGACTAGCGGGAGGGCGCACCTACAATGAGCAGTTCTTC. Together with reference TRBV5-1 and TRBJ2-1, the CDR3 gives the full variable domain: KAGVTQTPRYLIKTRGQQVTLSCSPISGHRSVSWYQQTPGQGLQFLFEYFSETQRNKGNFPGRFSGRQFSNSRSEMNVSTLELGDSALYLCASRPGLAGGRTYNEQFFGPGTRLTVL.